What follows describes a single TCR beta chain. The CDR3 totals 14 residues. The germline V gene encodes CDR1 SGHDT and CDR2 YYEEEE. V was pared by 0 bases and J by 8 bases, with 14 bases between. Sequencing used immunoSEQ multiplex PCR; TCRdb keeps in-frame clones, though not all of them. The profile shows more than 200,000 clones, 86% of them singletons. The data are from a study of blood T cell repertoires in COVID-19. The TCR was taken from a man in his fifties or sixties with acute or convalescent COVID-19. The sample comprised peripheral blood. The rearrangement joins TRBV5-6 to TRBJ1-2; possible D gene TRBD1, 5 bases. The CDR3 nucleotides are TGTGCCAGCAGCTTGGCCGGTTCTGGGGCGGGCTACACCTTC. Encoded protein: CASSLAGSGAGYTF.